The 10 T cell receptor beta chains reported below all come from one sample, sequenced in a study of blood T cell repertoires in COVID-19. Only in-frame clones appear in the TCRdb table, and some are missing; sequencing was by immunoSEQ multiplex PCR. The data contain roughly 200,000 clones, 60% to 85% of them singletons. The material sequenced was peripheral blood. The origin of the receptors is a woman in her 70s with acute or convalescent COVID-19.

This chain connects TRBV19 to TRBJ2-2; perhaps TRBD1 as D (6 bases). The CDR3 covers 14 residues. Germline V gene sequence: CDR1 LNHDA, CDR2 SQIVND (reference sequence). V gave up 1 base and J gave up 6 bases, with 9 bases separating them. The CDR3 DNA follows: TGTGCCAGTAGTATAGTGCCAGGGGCCGGGGAGCTGTTTTTT. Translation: CASSIVPGAGELFF.

For the CDR3, the DNA is TGTGCCATCAGTGAGTCGGCAGATAACTATGGCTACACCTTC. This translates into CAISESADNYGYTF. The gene calls are TRBV10-3 and TRBJ1-2; D gene ambiguous. The V end lost 0 bases, the J end lost 1 base, and 6 bases lay between the germline ends. The CDR3 is 14 residues long. Per germline, CDR1 ENHRY and CDR2 SYGVKD.

In DNA form, the CDR3 reads TGTGCCAGCAGCGACTTACTGAACACTGAAGCTTTCTTT. This sequence encodes CASSDLLNTEAFF. The chain employs TRBV11-2 and TRBJ1-1; D gene unclear. The germline V and J ends were trimmed by 5 bases and 0 bases, with 7 bases remaining between them. Germline V lookup: CDR1 SGHAT, CDR2 FQNNGV. This CDR3 is 13 amino acids long.

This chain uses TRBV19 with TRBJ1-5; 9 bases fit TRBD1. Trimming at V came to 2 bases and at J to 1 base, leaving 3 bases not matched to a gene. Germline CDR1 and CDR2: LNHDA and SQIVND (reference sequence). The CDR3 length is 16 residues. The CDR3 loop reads CASSIHGTGSNQPQHF. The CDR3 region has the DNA TGTGCCAGTAGTATACACGGGACAGGGAGCAATCAGCCCCAGCATTTT.

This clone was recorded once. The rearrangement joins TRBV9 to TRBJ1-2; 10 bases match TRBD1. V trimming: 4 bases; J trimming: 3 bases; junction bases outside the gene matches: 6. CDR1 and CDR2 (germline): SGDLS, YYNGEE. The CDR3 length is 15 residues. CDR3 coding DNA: TGTGCCAGCAGCCCGCGGACAGGGGGATACTATGGCTACACCTTC. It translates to CASSPRTGGYYGYTF.

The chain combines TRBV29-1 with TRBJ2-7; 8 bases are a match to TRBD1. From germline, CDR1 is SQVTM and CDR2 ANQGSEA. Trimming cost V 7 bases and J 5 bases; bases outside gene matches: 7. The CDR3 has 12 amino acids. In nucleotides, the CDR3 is TGCAGCGGATGGACAGGGTCCCACGAGCAGTACTTC. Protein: CSGWTGSHEQYF.

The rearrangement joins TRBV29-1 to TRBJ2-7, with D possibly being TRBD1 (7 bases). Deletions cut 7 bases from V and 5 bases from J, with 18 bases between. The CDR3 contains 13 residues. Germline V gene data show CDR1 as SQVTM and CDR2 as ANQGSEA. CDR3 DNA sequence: TGCAGCGCCAAGGAGGGGGCACGCGACGAGCAGTACTTC. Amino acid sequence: CSAKEGARDEQYF.

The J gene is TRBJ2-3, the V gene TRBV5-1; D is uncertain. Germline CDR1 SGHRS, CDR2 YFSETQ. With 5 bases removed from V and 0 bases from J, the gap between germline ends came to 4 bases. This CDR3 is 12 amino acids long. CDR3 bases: TGCGCCAGCAGGCGAAGCACAGATACGCAGTATTTT. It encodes CASRRSTDTQYF.

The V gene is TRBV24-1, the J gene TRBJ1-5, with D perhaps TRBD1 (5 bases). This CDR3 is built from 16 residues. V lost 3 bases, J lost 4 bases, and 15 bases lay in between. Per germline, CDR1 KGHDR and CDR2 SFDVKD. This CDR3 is CATSDHTGRVNQPQHF. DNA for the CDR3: TGTGCCACCAGTGATCACACGGGCAGGGTGAATCAGCCCCAGCATTTT.

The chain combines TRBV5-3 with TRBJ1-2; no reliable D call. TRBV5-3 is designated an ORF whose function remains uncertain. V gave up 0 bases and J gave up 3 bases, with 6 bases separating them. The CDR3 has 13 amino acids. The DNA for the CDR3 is TGTGCCAGAAGCTTGGTTCAGGACTATGGCTACACCTTC. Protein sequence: CARSLVQDYGYTF.